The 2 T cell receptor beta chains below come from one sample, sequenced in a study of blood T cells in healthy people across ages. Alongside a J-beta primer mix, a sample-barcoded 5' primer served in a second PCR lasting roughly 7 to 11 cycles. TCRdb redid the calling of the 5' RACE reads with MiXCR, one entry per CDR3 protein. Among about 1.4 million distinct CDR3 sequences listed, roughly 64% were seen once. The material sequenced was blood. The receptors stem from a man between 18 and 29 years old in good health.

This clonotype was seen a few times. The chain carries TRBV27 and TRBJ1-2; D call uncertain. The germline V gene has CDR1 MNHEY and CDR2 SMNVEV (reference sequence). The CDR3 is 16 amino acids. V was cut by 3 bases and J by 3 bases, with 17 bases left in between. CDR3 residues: CASSFSLQVDDYGYTF. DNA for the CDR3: TGTGCCAGCAGTTTCAGCTTGCAGGTTGACGACTATGGCTACACCTTC.

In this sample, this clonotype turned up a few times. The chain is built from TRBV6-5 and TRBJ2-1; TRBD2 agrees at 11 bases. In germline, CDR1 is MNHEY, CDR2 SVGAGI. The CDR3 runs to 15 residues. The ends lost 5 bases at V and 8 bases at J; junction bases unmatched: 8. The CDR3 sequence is CASSLVAGGFDEQFF. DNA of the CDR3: TGTGCCAGCAGTCTCGTAGCGGGGGGGTTTGATGAGCAGTTCTTC.